This T cell receptor beta chain was captured in a study of OX40 agonist ivuxolimab in advanced cancers. J gave up 2 bases and V 3 bases, and 0 bases lay outside the gene matches. The CDR3 has 14 amino acids. Germline lookup yields CDR1 GTSNPN and CDR2 SVGIG (reference sequence). Clones were sequenced by immunoSEQ multiplex PCR, and TCRdb holds only the in-frame ones, with some missing. The sample lists tens of thousands of clones, roughly three quarters seen once, with roughly 5.4% in the top ten. Sequenced material: CD4+ or CD8+ T cells sorted from blood, taken in a trial of the OX40 agonist ivuxolimab. The clonotype comes from an adult with an advanced solid tumor such as melanoma, head and neck, liver or kidney cancer. V gene TRBV30 combines with J gene TRBJ2-1, with 11 bases aligning to TRBD2. DNA of the CDR3: TGTGCCTGGAGACTAGCGGGGGCCTACAATGAGCAGTTCTTC. Its protein is CAWRLAGAYNEQFF.